This entry is about one T cell receptor beta chain. There are many counts of this clonotype. It has no known antigen specificity. Base quality data are lacking; no much larger clone is found one base away. The TCR beta CDR3 region was amplified from genomic DNA by two rounds of multiplex PCR. In the first round of PCR, primers specific to each TRBV and TRBJ gene were used, and the primer sequences are filed in Chinese patent CN105087789A. The second PCR round used universal primers. The Roche High Pure PCR Template Preparation Kit was used to extract genomic DNA from the frozen PBMCs. The libraries underwent paired-end sequencing with 151 bp reads on an Illumina HiSeq 3000. From the authors' description of their analysis: CutAdapt was used to remove raw reads lacking the multiplex PCR primer sequences. PEAR was used to merge high-quality paired reads into contigs. By alignment to reference sequences, MiXCR assigned TRB V, D and J gene segments to each contig. To remove sequencing errors, CDR3 sequences were clustered according to base quality and sequence similarity. Diversity was measured as Shannon entropy normalized by the natural log of productive TCR sequence number. One minus Shannon entropy divided by the natural log of the number of unique clonotypes was used as the definition of clonality. The Youden index of ROC curves was used to select progression-free survival cut-offs for repertoire metrics, and analyses were performed in R 3.5.3. The public reads were run again by TCRdb, first through fastp at Q25 and then through MiXCR, and only productive beta chains were kept. For every CDR3 protein sequence, its rows merge into one entry that carries the most common genes and DNA. TCRdb's processing, not the study's, gives the V and J calls here. This sample gives roughly 38,000 distinct CDR3 sequences in total; around a quarter of them show up just once. Of the sample, less than 30% is held by the ten largest clones.

A history of other malignancies or of prior chemotherapy or radiotherapy was absent in all patients, and node-negative disease was shown on CT and PET/CT in all patients. At each of two time points, six milliliters of peripheral venous blood were collected into EDTA tubes. PBMCs were isolated by Ficoll-Paque Plus density-gradient centrifugation. Right after collection, samples were placed at -80 degrees C and kept there until analysis. The CDR3, from cysteine to phenylalanine, totals 15 residues. Only CDR3 DNA remains: 45 bases, in frame from the first base. Trimming costs V 6 bases and J 5 bases, and their ends lie 16 bases apart. CDR1 and CDR2, per the germline V gene, are MDHEN and SYDVKM. The data were obtained in a study of prognosis after radiotherapy for stage I lung cancer listed by TCRdb under 2021. Concerning the study at large: Between early 2018 and early 2019, 20 or so patients with stage I NSCLC were enrolled in Nanjing, China. SBRT was delivered in 3 to 5 fractions with a biologically effective dose of at least 100 Gy, and image-guided IMRT or VMAT was used for delivery. All patients were considered medically inoperable, owing to comorbidities in more than 10 and refusal of surgery in several. The cohort included about a dozen men and five to seven women, with a median age of approximately 74 years and a range of roughly 53 to 85 years. Newly diagnosed primary stage I lung tumors occurred in roughly 14 patients, and oligometastatic NSCLC after surgical resection of the primary tumor occurred in 4 or 5. Four of the 19 patients developed distant metastases after SBRT, at a median of roughly seven months; the other 15 showed no significant progression. The study sequenced approximately 40 blood samples from 19 patients, one before and one after SBRT per patient. The study profiled peripheral blood TCR beta repertoires from stage I NSCLC patients before and after stereotactic body radiotherapy and related them to distant failure. Concurrent therapy was not administered to any patient alongside SBRT. Tumor histology was squamous cell carcinoma in several patients and adenocarcinoma in roughly 12. The paper as a whole reports these results and caveats: Post-SBRT Shannon entropy and its change from baseline were lower in patients who developed distant metastases; baseline Shannon entropy was not associated with metastases. Differences in TRBV and TRBJ usage frequencies by metastasis status were reportedly observed in two V genes at baseline and in nine V and two J genes after SBRT. None of the reported P values were adjusted for multiple comparisons. A decrease in unique TCR clone counts was observed after SBRT (median about 9,400 before versus some 7,000 after; Wilcoxon paired P=0.011). The study was limited by its small cohort and short follow-up, and the findings require independent validation. Whether the expanded TCR clones were tumor-specific was not determined.

The clonotype originates from a donor aged 50 or older with non-small cell lung cancer. The sequence joins TRBV28 to TRBJ2-2; matching of 5 bases hints at TRBD1 as the D gene. Sequences were derived from PBMCs, sampled before or after stereotactic body radiation therapy (not recorded which). The CDR3 reads as follows: CASRNQGLRTGELFF. The nucleotide sequence is given as TGTGCCAGCAGAAATCAGGGATTGCGAACCGGGGAGCTGTTTTTT.